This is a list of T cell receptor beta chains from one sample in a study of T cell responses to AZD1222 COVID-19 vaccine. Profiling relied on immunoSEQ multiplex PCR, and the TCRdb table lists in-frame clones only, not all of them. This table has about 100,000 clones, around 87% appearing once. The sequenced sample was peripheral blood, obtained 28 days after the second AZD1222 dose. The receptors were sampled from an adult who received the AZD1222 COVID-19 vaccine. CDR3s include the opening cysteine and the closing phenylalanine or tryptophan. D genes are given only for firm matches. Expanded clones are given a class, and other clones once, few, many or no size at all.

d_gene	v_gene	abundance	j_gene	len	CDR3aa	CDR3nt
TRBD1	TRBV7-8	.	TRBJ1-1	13	CASSFNRGTEAFF	TGTGCCAGCAGCTTTAACAGGGGCACTGAAGCTTTCTTT
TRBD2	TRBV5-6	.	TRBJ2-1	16	CASSFSLAGGYNEQFF	TGTGCCAGCAGCTTCTCACTAGCGGGGGGTTACAATGAGCAGTTCTTC
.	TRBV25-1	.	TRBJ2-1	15	CASSDLGQNYNEQFF	TGTGCCAGCAGTGATTTAGGACAGAACTACAATGAGCAGTTCTTC
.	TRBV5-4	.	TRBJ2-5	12	CASSLEPETQYF	TGTGCCAGCAGCTTGGAACCAGAGACCCAGTACTTC
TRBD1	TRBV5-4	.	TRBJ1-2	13	CASSPIGQDGYTF	TGTGCCAGCAGCCCCATCGGACAGGATGGCTACACCTTC
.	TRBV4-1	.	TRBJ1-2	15	CASSLSGPVGYGYTF	TGCGCCAGCAGCCTTTCCGGGCCGGTTGGGTATGGCTACACCTTC
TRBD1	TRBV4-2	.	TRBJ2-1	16	CASSDLQGKSDNEQFF	TGTGCCAGCAGCGACCTACAGGGGAAATCAGACAATGAGCAGTTCTTC
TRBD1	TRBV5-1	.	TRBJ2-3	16	CASRYGPGQSTDTQYF	TGCGCCAGCAGATACGGACCGGGACAGAGCACAGATACGCAGTATTTT
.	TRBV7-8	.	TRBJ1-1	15	CASSLETVGAPEAFF	TGTGCCAGCAGCTTAGAGACGGTGGGGGCCCCTGAAGCTTTCTTT
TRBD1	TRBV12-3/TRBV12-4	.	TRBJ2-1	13	CASSSHAGGEQFF	TGTGCCAGCAGTTCTCATGCAGGGGGCGAGCAGTTCTTC
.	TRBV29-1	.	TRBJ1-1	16	CSVEDPAGAMNTEAFF	TGCAGCGTTGAAGATCCAGCAGGTGCCATGAACACTGAAGCTTTCTTT
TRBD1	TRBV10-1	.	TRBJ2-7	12	CATPRTGCEQYF	TGCGCCACCCCTAGGACAGGGTGCGAGCAGTACTTC
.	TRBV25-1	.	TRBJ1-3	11	CASSEYGTIYF	TGTGCCAGCAGTGAATACGGCACCATATATTTT
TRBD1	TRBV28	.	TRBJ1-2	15	CASSLTGGAGYGYTF	TGTGCCAGCAGTTTGACAGGGGGCGCTGGCTATGGCTACACCTTC
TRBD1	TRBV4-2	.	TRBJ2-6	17	CASSPRTGLGGANVLTF	TGTGCCAGCAGCCCCAGGACAGGGCTGGGTGGGGCCAACGTCCTGACTTTC
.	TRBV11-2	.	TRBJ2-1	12	CASSVRYNEQFF	TGTGCCAGCAGCGTGCGGTACAATGAGCAGTTCTTC
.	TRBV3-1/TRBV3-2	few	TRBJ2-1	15	CASSQERGLYNEQFF	TGTGCCAGCAGCCAAGAGCGGGGGCTCTACAATGAGCAGTTCTTC
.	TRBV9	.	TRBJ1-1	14	CASSVGTENTEAFF	TGTGCCAGCAGCGTCGGGACCGAGAACACTGAAGCTTTCTTT
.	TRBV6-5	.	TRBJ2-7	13	CASRRGAGFEQYF	TGTGCCAGCAGACGGGGTGCAGGGTTCGAGCAGTACTTC
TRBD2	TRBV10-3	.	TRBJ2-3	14	CAIGLAGAKDTQYF	TGTGCCATAGGACTAGCGGGGGCTAAAGATACGCAGTATTTT
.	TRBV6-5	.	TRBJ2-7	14	CASSTGPTAEEQYF	TGTGCCAGCAGCACCGGGCCAACGGCGGAGGAGCAGTACTTC
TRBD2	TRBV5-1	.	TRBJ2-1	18	CASSLDGTSGGSDNEQFF	TGCGCCAGCAGCTTGGATGGTACTAGCGGGGGCTCGGACAATGAGCAGTTCTTC
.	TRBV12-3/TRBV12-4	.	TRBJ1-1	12	CASSFSNTEAFF	TGTGCCAGCAGTTTTTCTAACACTGAAGCTTTCTTT
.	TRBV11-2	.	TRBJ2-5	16	CASSPHRMVRVETQYF	TGTGCCAGCAGCCCACACAGGATGGTTCGCGTGGAGACCCAGTACTTC
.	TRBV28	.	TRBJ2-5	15	CASSYLTQGTETQYF	TGTGCCAGCAGTTACTTAACCCAGGGTACGGAGACCCAGTACTTC
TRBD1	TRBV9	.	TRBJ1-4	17	CASSGRDRGRFGEKLFF	TGTGCCAGCAGCGGCCGGGACAGGGGGCGATTTGGTGAAAAACTGTTTTTT
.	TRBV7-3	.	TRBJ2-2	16	CASSPLRVMNTGELFF	TGTGCCAGCAGCCCCTTGCGGGTCATGAACACCGGGGAGCTGTTTTTT
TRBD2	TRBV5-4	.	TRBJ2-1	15	CASSLTSGGYNEQFF	TGTGCCAGCAGCCTGACTAGCGGGGGATACAATGAGCAGTTCTTC
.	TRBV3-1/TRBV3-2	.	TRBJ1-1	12	CASSSSPWQAFF	TGTGCCAGCAGCTCCTCCCCATGGCAAGCTTTCTTT
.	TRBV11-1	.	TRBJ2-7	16	CASSFDLLALSYEQYF	TGTGCCAGCAGCTTTGATCTACTAGCTCTCTCCTACGAGCAGTACTTC
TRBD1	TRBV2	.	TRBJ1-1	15	CASGGGEGVNTEAFF	TGTGCCAGCGGAGGGGGCGAGGGCGTGAATACTGAAGCTTTCTTT
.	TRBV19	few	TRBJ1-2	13	CASSLDRIYGYTF	TGTGCCAGTAGCCTTGACAGGATCTATGGCTACACCTTC
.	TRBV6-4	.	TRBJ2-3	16	CASSTLGGGGFDTQYF	TGTGCCAGCAGCACCCTCGGGGGAGGGGGCTTCGATACGCAGTATTTT
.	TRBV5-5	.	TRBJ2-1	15	CASSQGRNSYNEQFF	TGTGCCAGCAGCCAGGGACGTAATTCCTACAATGAGCAGTTCTTC
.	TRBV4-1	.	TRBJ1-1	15	CASSHRLGWETEAFF	TGCGCCAGCAGCCATAGATTAGGGTGGGAAACTGAAGCTTTCTTT
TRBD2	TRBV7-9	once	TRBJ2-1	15	CASSLVPSGYNEQFF	TGTGCCAGCAGCTTGGTCCCTAGCGGCTACAATGAGCAGTTCTTC
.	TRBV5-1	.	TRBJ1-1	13	CASSFDSNTEAFF	TGCGCCAGCAGCTTCGACAGTAACACTGAAGCTTTCTTT
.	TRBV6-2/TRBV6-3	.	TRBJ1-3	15	CASSYRDISGNTIYF	TGTGCCAGCAGTTACCGGGACATCTCTGGAAACACCATATATTTT
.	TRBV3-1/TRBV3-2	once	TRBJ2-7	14	CASRGRESSYEQYF	TGTGCCAGCAGGGGCAGGGAAAGCTCCTACGAGCAGTACTTC
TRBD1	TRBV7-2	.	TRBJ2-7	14	CASSPRQGPYEQYF	TGTGCCAGCAGCCCGCGACAGGGACCCTACGAGCAGTACTTC
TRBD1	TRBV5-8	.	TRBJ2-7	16	CASSTGSGQGIYEQYF	TGTGCCAGCAGCACGGGGTCAGGACAGGGGATATACGAGCAGTACTTC
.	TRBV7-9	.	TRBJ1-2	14	CASTQGGLGYGYTF	TGTGCCAGCACCCAAGGCGGCTTGGGGTATGGCTACACCTTC
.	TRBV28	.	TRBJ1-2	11	CASSFSVGYTF	TGTGCCAGCAGTTTTAGTGTTGGCTACACCTTC
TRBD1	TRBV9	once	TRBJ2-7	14	CASSGGTGGEEQYF	TGTGCCAGCAGCGGGGGGACAGGGGGTGAAGAGCAGTACTTC